A single sample gave rise to the 24 T cell receptor beta chains below, sequenced in a study of cytomegalovirus exposure and HLA in healthy donors. Sequenced by immunoSEQ multiplex PCR; TCRdb stores in-frame clones only, minus some. The data contain about 63,000 clones, 70% to 90% of them singletons. Sequencing was performed on PBMCs. Receptors originate from a woman aged 18-29 years in good health and CMV-seronegative.

This clone was picked up a small number of times. The V call is TRBV7-2, the J call TRBJ2-3; 10 bases are shared with TRBD2. This CDR3 is 17 amino acids long. The germline V gene encodes CDR1 SGHTA and CDR2 FQGNSA. J was trimmed by 4 bases and V by 3 bases; bases with no gene match: 10. CDR3 bases: TGTGCCAGCAGCTTCCTCTCTAGCGGGGGCCGGGCAGATACGCAGTATTTT. It codes for CASSFLSSGGRADTQYF.

The rearrangement joins TRBV29-1 to TRBJ2-2; 12 bases fit TRBD2. From germline, CDR1 is SQVTM and CDR2 ANQGSEA. Unmatched junction bases numbered 6, after V lost 7 bases and J lost 6 bases. This CDR3 is 14 amino acids long. The CDR3 DNA follows: TGCAGCGCCCGACTAGCGGGAGTGGCCGGGGAGCTGTTTTTT. It is translated as CSARLAGVAGELFF.

The genes are TRBV30 and TRBJ2-1, with D hard to call. The germline V and J ends were trimmed by 3 bases and 10 bases, with 16 bases remaining between them. CDR3 length: 13 residues. Germline V gives CDR1 GTSNPN, CDR2 SVGIG (reference sequence). CDR3 residues: CAWSQVGSREQFF. In DNA form, the CDR3 reads TGTGCCTGGAGCCAGGTTGGCAGCAGGGAGCAGTTCTTC. The full variable domain, rest sourced from reference TRBV30 and TRBJ2-1, is SQTIHQWPATLVQPVGSPLSLECTVEGTSNPNLYWYRQAAGRGLQLLFYSVGIGQISSEVPQNLSASRPQDRQFILSSKKLLLSDSGFYLCAWSQVGSREQFFGPGTRLTVL.

The V gene is TRBV7-2, the J gene TRBJ2-2; 10 bases fit TRBD2. Germline V gene lookup returns CDR1 SGHTA and CDR2 FQGNSA. The CDR3 runs 17 residues. Trimming at V came to 3 bases and at J to 0 bases, leaving 4 bases not matched to a gene. CDR3 sequence reads: CASSFPSGGANTGELFF. In DNA form, the CDR3 reads TGTGCCAGCAGCTTTCCTAGCGGGGGCGCGAACACCGGGGAGCTGTTTTTT. The whole variable domain, filled in from reference TRBV7-2 and TRBJ2-2, reads GAGVSQSPSNKVTEKGKDVELRCDPISGHTALYWYRQSLGQGLEFLIYFQGNSAPDKSGLPSDRFSAERTGGSVSTLTIQRTQQEDSAVYLCASSFPSGGANTGELFFGEGSRLTVL.

This clone has only one observation. The V call is TRBV29-1, the J call TRBJ1-1, with D unresolved. V was shortened by 4 bases and J by 4 bases, with 7 bases between the two germline ends. The CDR3 sequence is 11 residues long. Germline assignment: CDR1 SQVTM and CDR2 ANQGSEA. Written as DNA, the CDR3 is TGCAGCGTTGGGTGGAGCACTGAAGCTTTCTTT. This translates into CSVGWSTEAFF. Full variable domain (rest looked up from reference TRBV29-1 and TRBJ1-1): SAVISQKPSRDICQRGTSLTIQCQVDSQVTMMFWYRQQPGQSLTLIATANQGSEATYESGFVIDKFPISRPNLTFSTLTVSNMSPEDSSIYLCSVGWSTEAFFGQGTRLTVV.

The chain has TRBV28 and TRBJ2-7, with 7 bases that match TRBD1. CDR3 length: 14 amino acids. The V gene's germline CDR1 is MDHEN and CDR2 SYDVKM. The V segment lost 6 bases and the J segment 2 bases; nucleotides outside the gene matches: 7. CDR3 coding DNA: TGTGCCAGCAGCTCCGGGACAGTCCCCTACGAGCAGTACTTC. It specifies CASSSGTVPYEQYF.

The gene calls are TRBV28 and TRBJ1-5; D not certain. The CDR3 consists of 14 residues. Germline CDR1 reads MDHEN; CDR2 reads SYDVKM. V was shortened by 2 bases and J by 2 bases, with 7 bases between the two germline ends. The CDR3 DNA reads as TGTGCCAGCAGTTTACGCCAGGGCAATCAGCCCCAGCATTTT. Encoded protein: CASSLRQGNQPQHF.

The rearrangement joins TRBV4-2 to TRBJ2-3, with TRBD2 identical over 9 bases. The CDR3 contains 15 residues. J was trimmed by 4 bases and V by 0 bases; bases with no gene match: 2. CDR1 is LGHNA and CDR2 is YNFKEQ in the germline V gene. CDR3 protein: CASSQERGGPDTQYF. The DNA of the CDR3 is TGTGCCAGCAGCCAAGAGCGGGGGGGCCCAGATACGCAGTATTTT.

The chain has TRBV4-1 and TRBJ1-6; TRBD1 aligns across 11 bases. Germline V gives CDR1 MGHRA, CDR2 YSYEKL. Losses at the gene ends were 5 bases for V and 7 bases for J; bases not matched to a gene: 13. This CDR3 is 18 amino acids long. CDR3 in amino acids: CASSSRIPGQGGNSPLHF. The CDR3 bases are TGCGCCAGCAGCTCCAGAATTCCGGGACAGGGGGGAAATTCACCCCTCCACTTT.

The chain joins TRBV6-1 to TRBJ2-5; D call uncertain. Germline CDR1 is MNHNS and CDR2 is SASEGT. CDR3 length: 15 residues. V was cut by 2 bases and J by 2 bases, with 12 bases left in between. The CDR3 protein is CASSERPGRQETQYF. The CDR3 nucleotides read TGTGCCAGCAGTGAACGGCCGGGTAGACAAGAGACCCAGTACTTC.

The chain combines TRBV30 with TRBJ2-3, with a tentative D call TRBD2 (5 bases). Germline V gene sequence: CDR1 GTSNPN, CDR2 SVGIG (reference sequence). This CDR3 is 13 amino acids long. V dropped 7 bases and J dropped 5 bases, with 16 bases sitting between them. The CDR3 sequence is CASSGLVVDTQYF. The CDR3 DNA reads as TGTGCCTCCTCAGGACTCGTGGTAGATACGCAGTATTTT.

J is TRBJ1-2 and V is TRBV9; a weak D match, TRBD1 (5 bases). CDR1 and CDR2 (germline): SGDLS, YYNGEE. V was shortened by 4 bases and J by 4 bases, with 11 bases between the two germline ends. The length of the CDR3 is 13 residues. The CDR3 region has the DNA TGTGCCAGCAGCCCGACAGAACGCTATGGCTACACCTTC. This sequence encodes CASSPTERYGYTF.

This clone was counted between two and nine times. The chain employs TRBV6-1 and TRBJ1-5, with a weak D call TRBD1 (6 bases). The CDR3 runs to 12 residues. The germline V and J ends were trimmed by 7 bases and 7 bases, with 11 bases remaining between them. Per germline, CDR1 MNHNS and CDR2 SASEGT. The CDR3 nucleotides are TGTGCCAGCAACCGGGGGGCGCAGCCCCAGCATTTT. Protein sequence: CASNRGAQPQHF.

V and J are TRBV5-1 and TRBJ2-3; TRBD2 agrees at 7 bases. The germline V gene has CDR1 SGHRS and CDR2 YFSETQ. The CDR3 is 15 residues long. Losses at the gene ends were 5 bases for V and 1 base for J; bases not matched to a gene: 7. In nucleotides, the CDR3 is TGCGCCAGCAGTCCTGGACTAGTTCGCACAGATACGCAGTATTTT. Translation gives CASSPGLVRTDTQYF. The full variable domain, completed using reference TRBV5-1 and TRBJ2-3, is KAGVTQTPRYLIKTRGQQVTLSCSPISGHRSVSWYQQTPGQGLQFLFEYFSETQRNKGNFPGRFSGRQFSNSRSEMNVSTLELGDSALYLCASSPGLVRTDTQYFGPGTRLTVL.

This clone was detected once. The genes are TRBV6-1 and TRBJ2-3; 7 nucleotides match TRBD2. V shed 2 bases and J 0 bases; nucleotides not matched to a gene: 8. Germline V gene data show CDR1 as MNHNS and CDR2 as SASEGT. This CDR3 is built from 17 residues. The CDR3 DNA follows: TGTGCCAGCAGTGAACGGCGCGGCGGGAGTAGCACAGATACGCAGTATTTT. Residues: CASSERRGGSSTDTQYF.

This clone was detected a few times. The chain couples TRBV5-1 to TRBJ2-5; D call uncertain. CDR1 is SGHRS and CDR2 is YFSETQ in the germline V gene. The CDR3 has 12 amino acids. V was clipped by 4 bases and J by 0 bases, with 4 bases between them. CDR3 sequence reads: CASSTDQETQYF. The CDR3 nucleotides read TGCGCCAGCAGCACTGACCAAGAGACCCAGTACTTC.

This sequence joins TRBV5-1 and TRBJ2-7, with 9 bases lining up with TRBD2. The CDR3 extends over 16 amino acids. Per germline, CDR1 SGHRS and CDR2 YFSETQ. V gave up 4 bases and J gave up 0 bases; unmatched junction bases: 8. The CDR3 DNA sequence: TGCGCCAGCAGCCCGGGGGGTAGCGGGAGCTCCTACGAGCAGTACTTC. It translates to CASSPGGSGSSYEQYF.

This clone was seen a single time. V usage is TRBV28 and J usage is TRBJ2-5; D is possibly TRBD2 (5 bases). This CDR3 is 14 amino acids long. V dropped 2 bases and J dropped 3 bases, with 10 bases sitting between them. The germline gives CDR1 MDHEN, CDR2 SYDVKM. CDR3 coding DNA: TGTGCCAGCAGTTTAGGACTTCATAAAGAGACCCAGTACTTC. This codes for CASSLGLHKETQYF.

This chain joins TRBV28 and TRBJ1-3, with D unclear. This CDR3 region has 16 residues. V lost 6 bases and J 4 bases, leaving 19 bases between the germline ends. The germline CDR1 and CDR2 sequences are MDHEN and SYDVKM. CDR3 DNA sequence: TGTGCCAGCAGCCGAACCTCAACAGCAATGGGAAACACCATATATTTT. Protein: CASSRTSTAMGNTIYF.

The chain couples TRBV28 to TRBJ2-7, with D tentatively TRBD2 (6 bases). The CDR3 length is 14 residues. Per germline, CDR1 MDHEN and CDR2 SYDVKM. V dropped 4 bases and J dropped 5 bases, with 15 bases sitting between them. The chain's CDR3 is CASSSLPPGDEQYF. DNA of the CDR3: TGTGCCAGCAGTTCCCTTCCACCGGGAGACGAGCAGTACTTC.

This clone was detected once. The V and J genes are TRBV10-3 and TRBJ1-1; no definite D call. CDR1 is ENHRY and CDR2 is SYGVKD in the germline V gene. Trimming removed 7 bases from V and 5 bases from J, with 17 bases in between. This CDR3 spans 14 amino acids. CDR3 sequence (DNA): TGTGCCATCAAACGTGAGCTAGACGGGACTGAAGCTTTCTTT. It translates to CAIKRELDGTEAFF.

The V gene is TRBV7-9, the J gene TRBJ2-5; TRBD2 matches 7 bases. This CDR3 has 14 residues. Germline CDR1 is SEHNR and CDR2 is FQNEAQ (reference sequence). Trimming cost V 8 bases and J 1 base; bases outside gene matches: 7. The CDR3 sequence: CASRGVGSQETQYF. CDR3 nucleotide sequence: TGTGCCAGCCGGGGGGTTGGCAGCCAAGAGACCCAGTACTTC.

The CDR3 spells CASRDRGYEQYF. The CDR3 nucleotides read TGTGCCAGTAGGGACAGGGGCTACGAGCAGTACTTC. The rearrangement links TRBV19 to TRBJ2-7; 9 nucleotides agree with TRBD1. This CDR3 is 12 amino acids long. V was clipped by 6 bases and J by 3 bases; unmatched bases: 0. Germline CDR1 and CDR2: LNHDA and SQIVND (reference sequence).

V is TRBV28 and J is TRBJ2-5; TRBD1 matches at 7 bases. The CDR3 consists of 13 residues. V lost 8 bases and J lost 0; bases outside the gene matches: 3. Germline-derived CDR1 and CDR2 are MDHEN and SYDVKM. CDR3 DNA sequence: TGTGCCAGCCTCCAGGGGGACCAAGAGACCCAGTACTTC. The encoded protein is CASLQGDQETQYF.